This TCR beta chain was identified during a study of T cells after yellow fever vaccination. The V end lost 7 bases, the J end lost 2 bases, and 12 bases lay between the germline ends. The CDR3 has 12 residues. The germline CDR1 and CDR2 sequences are SQVTM and ANQGSEA. This clonotype has ten or more counts. As yet, its antigen is unknown. Regarding the study as a whole: FACS-sorted repertoires could contain abundant clonotypes contaminating from the bulk population. Weaker overall, the secondary response nonetheless peaked faster (day 5 versus 15).

UMIs were added to TCR cDNA along with a universal primer site when it was made by 5'RACE template switching. MiXCR, run by TCRdb on the 5' RACE reads, gives a single entry per CDR3 protein. The sample contains tens of thousands of distinct CDR3 sequences, under 4.5% of which appear only once. This chain links TRBV29-1 with TRBJ2-7, with D perhaps TRBD1 (5 bases). The specimen was CD8+ T cells sorted from PBMCs, collected 5 days after the yellow fever booster vaccination. This clonotype was obtained from a young man who received the YFV17D yellow fever vaccine. The CDR3 bases are TGCAGCGCGGAAGGGGAAGCCTACGAGCAGTACTTC. Translated: CSAEGEAYEQYF.